A selection of T cell receptor beta chains follows, all from one sample in a study of blood T cell repertoires in COVID-19. Some clones are missing from TCRdb's copy, which holds only in-frame ones; the method was immunoSEQ multiplex PCR. The data contain tens of thousands of clones, approximately 80% of them singletons. Sequenced input: peripheral blood. The receptor source for this set is a human donor in a cohort sampled during active COVID-19. Both conserved end residues are part of each CDR3. Only part of the rows carry a size: once, few, many, or a class if the clone is expanded.

j_call v_call clone_size cdr3_aa
TRBJ1-1 TRBV6-5 . CASTRDRENTEAFF
TRBJ2-5 TRBV28 few CASSRLAGRGETQYF
TRBJ1-5 TRBV5-6 . CASSLGTGVTQPQHF
TRBJ1-3 TRBV6-1 . CASSGWTGTGSGNTIYF
TRBJ2-3 TRBV7-3 . CASSLTGSGGADTQYF
TRBJ2-5 TRBV11-2 . CASSLDGVRGETQYF
TRBJ2-5 TRBV28 once CASSSNYRGGETQYF
TRBJ1-1 TRBV28 . CASSLWVGVDTEAFF
TRBJ2-2 TRBV5-5 once CASSLRLTGGATGELFF
TRBJ2-7 TRBV18 . CASSPRGEYEQYF
TRBJ2-1 TRBV10-1 . CASSHSSGTYNEQFF
TRBJ2-7 TRBV7-2 . CASSLGFQGSYEQYF
TRBJ1-3 TRBV27 . CASSFRAGNTIYF
TRBJ2-6 TRBV5-1 once CASSFRYSGANVLTF
TRBJ2-7 TRBV6-2/TRBV6-3 few CASSYSRSRTVSYEQYF
TRBJ1-3 TRBV19 . CASSMGGISSGNTIYF
TRBJ1-6 TRBV7-8 . CASSLAGRVNSPLHF
TRBJ2-7 TRBV19 . CASSMGRGSIYEQYF
TRBJ2-3 TRBV5-6 . CASSPTGGTDTQYF
TRBJ1-1 TRBV2 . CASRWAWVEF
TRBJ2-7 TRBV4-1 . CASSQDRREGFEQYF
TRBJ1-4 TRBV5-6 . CASSSGTNEKLFF
TRBJ1-1 TRBV7-9 . CASSFPGTGTKGTEAFF
TRBJ2-1 TRBV12-3/TRBV12-4 . CASSLAASGAQFF
TRBJ2-1 TRBV6-5 . CASRGQLDNEQFF
TRBJ2-1 TRBV9 . CASGRAGANYNEQFF
TRBJ1-3 TRBV3-1/TRBV3-2 . CASSPGHSGNTIYF
TRBJ2-3 TRBV7-9 . CATDSKSTDTQYF
TRBJ2-7 TRBV21-1 many CARGREYF
TRBJ2-2 TRBV5-1 . CASSTGTSEAGELFF
TRBJ1-5 TRBV29-1 few CSVAFGGSNQPQHF
TRBJ2-7 TRBV5-1 . CASSLSTTNSYEQYF
TRBJ1-3 TRBV29-1 many CSVHGAGGFSGNTIYF
TRBJ2-2 TRBV7-8 . CASSWGAGGPTGELFF
TRBJ2-5 TRBV28 . CASSSSGVRETQYF
TRBJ2-3 TRBV7-3 once CASSLLGSSTDTQYF
TRBJ1-1 TRBV9 once CASSPHSVGLNTEAFF
TRBJ2-1 TRBV28 . CASSSYPGTGTPSSYNEQFF
TRBJ2-5 TRBV24-1 . CATSDPLDRGLGETQYF
TRBJ1-1 TRBV20-1 . CSASKGAGNTEAFF
TRBJ2-3 TRBV11-2 . CASSLVGGQADTQYF
TRBJ2-1 TRBV11-3 . CASSLGFGNEQFF